The 13 T cell receptor beta chains given below trace back to one sample, sequenced in a study of identical twins. MiXCR was run by TCRdb on the 5' RACE reads, yielding one entry per CDR3 protein. Of hundreds of thousands of distinct CDR3 sequences in the sample, 8.5% to 9% were seen once. This same sample was also taken into another study, of yellow fever vaccine responses in identical twins.

The sequenced sample was PBMCs. These receptors were collected from a woman aged 18 to 35 in good health.

This clonotype was detected many times. The V call is TRBV28, the J call TRBJ2-3; 8 positions agree with TRBD1. Trimming took 4 bases from V and 5 from J; bases not matched to a gene: 2. This CDR3 contains 13 residues. Germline V gene data show CDR1 as MDHEN and CDR2 as SYDVKM. CDR3 nucleotide sequence: TGTGCCAGCAGTTCGGACAGGGAAGATACGCAGTATTTT. This sequence encodes CASSSDREDTQYF.

This clonotype came up many times. This rearrangement joins TRBV12-3 or TRBV12-4 to TRBJ2-7; the D is unclear. V gave up 5 bases and J gave up 3 bases, with 20 bases separating them. The CDR3 covers 16 residues. CDR3 loop: CASSLRAPEMGYEQYF. CDR3 in DNA: TGTGCCAGCAGTCTCCGGGCCCCTGAGATGGGCTACGAGCAGTACTTC.

The V and J genes are TRBV19 and TRBJ1-1, with a weak D call TRBD1 (5 bases). Germline CDR1 is LNHDA and CDR2 is SQIVND (reference sequence). V was pared by 9 bases and J by 8 bases, with 13 bases between. The CDR3 has 11 amino acids. The CDR3 reads CASQGFLEAFF. DNA for the CDR3: TGTGCCAGCCAGGGATTCCTCGAAGCTTTCTTT.

V gene TRBV12-3 or TRBV12-4 combines with J gene TRBJ2-2; TRBD2 aligns across 8 bases. Trimming removed 10 bases from V and 1 base from J; junction bases left unmatched: 17. The CDR3 length is 18 residues. The DNA of the CDR3 is TGTGCCATCAGCCAAACCGGGACTAGGGATCAGAACACCGGGGAGCTGTTTTTT. Its protein product is CAISQTGTRDQNTGELFF.

In this sample, this clonotype turned up many times. J is TRBJ2-5 and V is TRBV4-3; 7 bases align to TRBD2. V shed 0 bases and J 7 bases; nucleotides not matched to a gene: 11. Germline V gene sequence: CDR1 LGHNA, CDR2 YSLEER. This CDR3 is built from 16 residues. The DNA of the CDR3 is TGCGCCAGCAGCCAAGATGGAGCGGGATCTTGGGGGACCCAGTACTTC. Protein: CASSQDGAGSWGTQYF.

This clonotype showed up just a few times. The V and J genes are TRBV10-3 and TRBJ2-1, with TRBD2 identical over 10 bases. Germline V gene sequence: CDR1 ENHRY, CDR2 SYGVKD. The ends lost 4 bases at V and 2 bases at J; junction bases unmatched: 5. This CDR3 has 16 amino acids. The CDR3 DNA follows: TGTGCCATCAGTGGCCGACTAGCGGGCGCCTACAATGAGCAGTTCTTC. Translation gives CAISGRLAGAYNEQFF.

The V gene is TRBV7-9, the J gene TRBJ1-2; D is unclear. Deletions cut 5 bases from V and 7 bases from J, with 14 bases between. This CDR3 spans 13 amino acids. The germline V gene encodes CDR1 SEHNR and CDR2 FQNEAQ (reference sequence). This CDR3 reads CASSRQNGPGYTF. The DNA for the CDR3 is TGTGCCAGCAGCCGCCAAAATGGGCCTGGCTACACCTTC.

This clonotype was seen a few times. The rearrangement links TRBV6-2 or TRBV6-3 to TRBJ2-7, with no clear D. The CDR3 sequence is 12 residues long. The V gene lost 2 bases and the J gene lost 7 bases, with 9 bases spanning the gap. Germline CDR1 reads MNHEY; CDR2 reads SVGEGT. The CDR3 DNA sequence: TGTGCCAGCAGTTACCCCTTATGGGAGCAGTACTTC. Amino acids: CASSYPLWEQYF.

This clonotype was counted between two and nine times. This chain connects TRBV7-2 to TRBJ2-1; D may be TRBD2 (6 bases). The CDR3 has 14 amino acids. The germline CDR1 and CDR2 sequences are SGHTA and FQGNSA. Trimming took off 9 bases at V and 0 bases at J, with 12 bases between the two ends. CDR3 sequence (DNA): TGTGCCAGTGAGCGGGCCCACTCCTACAATGAGCAGTTCTTC. Translated: CASERAHSYNEQFF. The complete variable domain, with remaining parts taken from reference TRBV7-2 and TRBJ2-1, reads GAGVSQSPSNKVTEKGKDVELRCDPISGHTALYWYRQSLGQGLEFLIYFQGNSAPDKSGLPSDRFSAERTGGSVSTLTIQRTQQEDSAVYLCASERAHSYNEQFFGPGTRLTVL.

V usage is TRBV12-3 or TRBV12-4 and J usage is TRBJ1-4; unclear D gene. CDR3 size: 13 residues. Trimming removed 6 bases at V and 8 bases at J, with 13 bases between. In nucleotides, the CDR3 is TGTGCCAGCAGCCCCTCGGGTCTCGAAAAACTGTTTTTT. Translated, it gives CASSPSGLEKLFF.

There are many counts of this clonotype. The chain carries TRBV28 and TRBJ2-7; 11 nucleotides match TRBD1. J was trimmed by 2 bases and V by 6 bases; bases with no gene match: 3. The CDR3 totals 14 residues. Germline lookup yields CDR1 MDHEN and CDR2 SYDVKM. The CDR3 is CASRGTGGTYEQYF. The CDR3 DNA follows: TGTGCCAGCAGGGGGACAGGGGGAACCTACGAGCAGTACTTC.

V and J are TRBV29-1 and TRBJ2-1, with D uncertain. The V gene's germline CDR1 is SQVTM and CDR2 ANQGSEA. The ends were cut back, 3 bases at V and 0 bases at J, with 9 bases in the middle. The CDR3 extends over 14 amino acids. In DNA, the CDR3 is TGCAGCGTTGACCGCTCAAGCTCCTACAATGAGCAGTTCTTC. Its translation: CSVDRSSSYNEQFF.

The gene calls are TRBV2 and TRBJ2-7, with TRBD2 matching over 8 bases. Trimming removed 5 bases from V and 3 bases from J; junction bases left unmatched: 6. There are 14 residues in the CDR3. From germline, CDR1 is SNHLY and CDR2 FYNNEI. CDR3 region: CASSREGGSYEQYF. CDR3 coding DNA: TGTGCCAGCAGTCGGGAGGGGGGGAGCTACGAGCAGTACTTC. Using reference TRBV2 and TRBJ2-7 for the parts outside the CDR3, the full variable domain is EPEVTQTPSHQVTQMGQEVILRCVPISNHLYFYWYRQILGQKVEFLVSFYNNEISEKSEIFDDQFSVERPDGSNFTLKIRSTKLEDSAMYFCASSREGGSYEQYFGPGTRLTVT.